The next 7 T cell receptor beta chains were all read from a single sample in a study of blood T cell repertoires in COVID-19. Method: immunoSEQ multiplex PCR; TCRdb's copy keeps in-frame clones and lacks some. The sample records a few hundred thousand clones, 70% to 90% being singletons. The source material was peripheral blood. Receptors were obtained from a man younger than 35 with active or convalescent COVID-19.

The rearrangement uses TRBV30 and TRBJ1-1; 7 nucleotides align to TRBD1. This CDR3 spans 13 amino acids. V was clipped by 2 bases and J by 5 bases; unmatched bases: 5. Germline V lookup: CDR1 GTSNPN, CDR2 SVGIG (reference sequence). Here the CDR3 reads CAWSYDRETEAFF. In DNA, the CDR3 is TGTGCCTGGAGTTACGACAGGGAGACTGAAGCTTTCTTT.

J is TRBJ1-2 and V is TRBV6-5; weak D call: TRBD1 (5 bases). CDR3 length equals 12 residues. Germline CDR1 and CDR2: MNHEY and SVGAGI. Trimming took 8 bases from V and 8 from J, leaving 15 bases between them. The CDR3 sequence: CASLEGLGGYTF. The CDR3 nucleotides are TGTGCCAGCCTCGAGGGACTGGGGGGCTACACCTTC.

The rearrangement uses TRBV9 and TRBJ2-1; D perhaps matches TRBD1 (6 bases). This CDR3 comprises 19 residues. V was pared by 3 bases and J by 2 bases, with 24 bases between. Germline lookup yields CDR1 SGDLS and CDR2 YYNGEE. Written as DNA, the CDR3 is TGTGCCAGCAGCGCCACCATCTCCCCCTACCAGGGGACCTACAATGAGCAGTTCTTC. It encodes CASSATISPYQGTYNEQFF. Complete variable domain (other parts from reference TRBV9 and TRBJ2-1): DSGVTQTPKHLITATGQRVTLRCSPRSGDLSVYWYQQSLDQGLQFLIQYYNGEERAKGNILERFSAQQFPDLHSELNLSSLELGDSALYFCASSATISPYQGTYNEQFFGPGTRLTVL.

This clone occurred many times. CDR3 residues: CASSGSLTSTDTQYF. CDR3 DNA sequence: TGTGCCAGCAGCGGGAGCTTAACTAGCACAGATACGCAGTATTTT. The rearrangement links TRBV2 to TRBJ2-3, with D tentatively TRBD2 (6 bases). CDR3 length equals 15 residues. V lost 6 bases, J lost 0 bases, and 13 bases lay in between. Germline V gene lookup returns CDR1 SNHLY and CDR2 FYNNEI.

The genes are TRBV5-4 and TRBJ2-3; TRBD2 aligns across 7 bases. The V and J ends lost 4 bases and 2 bases, in that order; junction bases with no gene match: 10. Germline-derived CDR1 and CDR2 are SGHNT and YYREEE (reference sequence). CDR3 length equals 16 residues. In DNA, the CDR3 is TGTGCCAGCAGCCTGAGAACTAGCGTAACCACAGATACGCAGTATTTT. Residues: CASSLRTSVTTDTQYF.

This clone was recorded once. The CDR3 bases are TGTGCCAGCAGTTTATTTCTCCTGGGGGCGCAGAGCGAGCAGTACTTC. Translating it yields CASSLFLLGAQSEQYF. The V call is TRBV28, the J call TRBJ2-7; possible D gene TRBD1, 6 bases. Germline values: CDR1 MDHEN, CDR2 SYDVKM. The CDR3 loop spans 16 amino acids. The germline V and J ends were trimmed by 1 base and 6 bases, with 19 bases remaining between them.

The V and J genes are TRBV27 and TRBJ1-5; TRBD1 is a possible D gene (5 bases). From germline, CDR1 is MNHEY and CDR2 SMNVEV (reference sequence). V was trimmed by 3 bases and J by 1 base, leaving 7 bases between them. This CDR3 is built from 14 residues. CDR3 protein: CASSFQGSNQPQHF. In DNA, the CDR3 is TGTGCCAGCAGTTTTCAGGGAAGCAATCAGCCCCAGCATTTT.